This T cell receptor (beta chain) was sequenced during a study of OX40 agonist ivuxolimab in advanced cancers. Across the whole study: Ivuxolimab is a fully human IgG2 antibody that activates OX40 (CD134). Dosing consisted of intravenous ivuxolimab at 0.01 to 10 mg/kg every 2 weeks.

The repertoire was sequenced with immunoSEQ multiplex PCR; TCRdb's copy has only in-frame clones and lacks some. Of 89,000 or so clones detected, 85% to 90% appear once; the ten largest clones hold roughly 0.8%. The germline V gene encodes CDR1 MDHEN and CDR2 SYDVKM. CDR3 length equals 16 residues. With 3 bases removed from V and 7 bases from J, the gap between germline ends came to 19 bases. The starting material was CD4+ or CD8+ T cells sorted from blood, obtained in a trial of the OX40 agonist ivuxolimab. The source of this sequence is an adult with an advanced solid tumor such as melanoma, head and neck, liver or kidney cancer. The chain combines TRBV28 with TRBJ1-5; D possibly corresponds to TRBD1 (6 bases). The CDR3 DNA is TGTGCCAGCAGTTTGGGATATCAGGGGTCCAGGCAGCCCCAGCATTTT. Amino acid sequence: CASSLGYQGSRQPQHF.